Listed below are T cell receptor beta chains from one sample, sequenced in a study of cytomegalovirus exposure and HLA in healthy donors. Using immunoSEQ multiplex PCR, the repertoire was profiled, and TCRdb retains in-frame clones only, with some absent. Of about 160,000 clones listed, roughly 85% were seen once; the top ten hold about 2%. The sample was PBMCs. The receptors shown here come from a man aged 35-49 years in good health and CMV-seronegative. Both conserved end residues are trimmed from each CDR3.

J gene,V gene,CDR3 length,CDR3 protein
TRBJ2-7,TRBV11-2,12,ASSLAGGPYEQY
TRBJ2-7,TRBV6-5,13,ASSSRGEGAYEQY
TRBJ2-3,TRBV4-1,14,ASSLINRGSTDTQY
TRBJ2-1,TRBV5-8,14,ASTPRRLAVYNEQF
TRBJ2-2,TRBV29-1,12,SVEGAANTGELF
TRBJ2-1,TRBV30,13,AWGSGTSGYNEQF
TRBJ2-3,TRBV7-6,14,ASSLAGQGARDTQY
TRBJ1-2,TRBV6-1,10,ASSELWSGTT
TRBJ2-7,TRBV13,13,ASSVGTSGFHEQY
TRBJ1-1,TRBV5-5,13,ASSSAQGAGTEAF
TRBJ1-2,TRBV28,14,ASSLGEDRGSGGYT
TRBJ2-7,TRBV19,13,ASSGTSGSGYEQY
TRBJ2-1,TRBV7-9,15,ASSLLTPQSSYNEQF
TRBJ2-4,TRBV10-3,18,AISDRGAAGPQGTKNIQY
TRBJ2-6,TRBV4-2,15,ASSQSRSGSGANGLT
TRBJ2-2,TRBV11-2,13,ASSLEAGAAGELF
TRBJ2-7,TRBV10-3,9,AISASYEQY
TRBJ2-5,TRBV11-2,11,ASSLSRYGTQY
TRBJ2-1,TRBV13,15,ASSRGLAAILINEQF
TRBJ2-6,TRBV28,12,ASSLYRGRAVLT
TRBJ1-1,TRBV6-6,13,ASSKIQGRSTEAF
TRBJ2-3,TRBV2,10,ASRQATDTQY
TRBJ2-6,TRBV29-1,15,SVGSGQGSLGANVLT
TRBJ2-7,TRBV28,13,ASSLWRGGGHEQY
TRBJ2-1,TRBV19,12,ASSRTSGTNEQF
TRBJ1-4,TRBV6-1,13,ASTRMTGKNEKLF
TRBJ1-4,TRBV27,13,ASSQFQGYSEKLF
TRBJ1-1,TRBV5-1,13,ASSLSLQGAAEAF
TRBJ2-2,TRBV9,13,ASSVGGRAGGELF